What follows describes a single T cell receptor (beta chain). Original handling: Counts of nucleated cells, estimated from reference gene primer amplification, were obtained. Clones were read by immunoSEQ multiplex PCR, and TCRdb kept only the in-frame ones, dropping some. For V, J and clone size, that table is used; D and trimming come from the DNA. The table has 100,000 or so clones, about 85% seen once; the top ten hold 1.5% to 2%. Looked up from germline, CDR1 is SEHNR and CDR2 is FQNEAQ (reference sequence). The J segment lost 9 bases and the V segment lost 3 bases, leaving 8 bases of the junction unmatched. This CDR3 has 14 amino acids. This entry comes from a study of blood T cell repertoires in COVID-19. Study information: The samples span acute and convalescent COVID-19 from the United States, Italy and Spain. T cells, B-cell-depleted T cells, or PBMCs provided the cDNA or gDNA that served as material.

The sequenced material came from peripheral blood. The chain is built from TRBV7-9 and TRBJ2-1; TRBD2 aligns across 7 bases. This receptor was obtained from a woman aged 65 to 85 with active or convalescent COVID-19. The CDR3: CASSLSGVSSEQFF. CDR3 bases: TGTGCCAGCAGCTTGAGCGGGGTGAGCAGTGAGCAGTTCTTC. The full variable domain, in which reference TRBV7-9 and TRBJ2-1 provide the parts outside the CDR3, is DTGVSQNPRHKITKRGQNVTFRCDPISEHNRLYWYRQTLGQGPEFLTYFQNEAQLEKSRLLSDRFSAERPKGSFSTLEIQRTEQGDSAMYLCASSLSGVSSEQFFGPGTRLTVL.